The clone carrying this T cell receptor beta chain is a singleton in its sample. The ends were cut back, 2 bases at V and 3 bases at J, with 9 bases in the middle. This CDR3 has 14 amino acids. Germline V gene sequence: CDR1 SGHKS, CDR2 YYEKEE (reference sequence). This entry comes from a study of blood T cell repertoires in COVID-19. Only in-frame clones appear in the TCRdb table, and some are missing; sequencing was by immunoSEQ multiplex PCR. The profile covers some 140,000 clones, with around 83% appearing a single time and about 12% taken by the ten largest. The sample comprised peripheral blood. The TCR originated in a woman aged 60 to 75 with COVID-19, enrolled during active disease. V usage is TRBV5-5 and J usage is TRBJ1-5; D is perhaps TRBD1 (5 bases). The CDR3 sequence: CASSFSGYNQPQHF. The DNA of the CDR3 is TGTGCCAGCAGCTTTTCAGGGTACAATCAGCCCCAGCATTTT.